The entry that follows covers one T cell receptor (beta chain) sequence. The data were taken from a study of technical replicates of blood from a few donors. CDR3 length: 14 residues. V was cut by 7 bases and J by 5 bases, with 17 bases left in between. Germline values: CDR1 SGHTA, CDR2 FQGNSA. This table comes from immunoSEQ multiplex PCR, and its TCRdb copy is limited to in-frame clones, with some not included. The table lists roughly 70,000 clones, 95% to 97% of them singletons, with roughly 0.25% in the top ten. This receptor was identified in a human donor in good health. The chain has TRBV7-2 and TRBJ2-5, with a tentative D call TRBD2 (5 bases). The sample taken for sequencing was T cells isolated from PBMCs. CDR3 sequence: CASTHRASPETQYF. The CDR3 DNA follows: TGTGCCAGCACCCACCGGGCTAGCCCCGAGACCCAGTACTTC.